This T cell receptor beta chain emerged from a study of OX40 agonist ivuxolimab in advanced cancers. Study in general: Across the patients, intravenous ivuxolimab was delivered every 2 weeks at 0.01 to 10 mg/kg. Regarding the study as a whole: Some patients without response likewise showed low normalized clonal expansion. Those patients achieving a partial response at 0.1-3.0 mg/kg showed among the lowest clonal expansion. Fewer expanded clones were found on average in CD4+ than in CD8+ T cells.

Germline CDR1 SGHDT, CDR2 YYEEEE. CDR3 length: 17 residues. The ends lost 5 bases at V and 5 bases at J; junction bases unmatched: 16. To note about this clone: Its specificity is unknown.

Assay: immunoSEQ multiplex PCR; the TCRdb copy retains only in-frame clones and omits some. The sample includes around 100,000 clones, less than 95% of them seen just once. This sequence was found in an adult with an advanced solid tumor such as melanoma, head and neck, liver or kidney cancer. Source: CD4+ or CD8+ T cells sorted from blood, taken in a trial of the OX40 agonist ivuxolimab. The chain is built from TRBV5-6 and TRBJ2-7; TRBD1 matches at 10 bases. CDR3 sequence reads: CASSSRPWDRGSHEQYF. The CDR3 DNA follows: TGTGCCAGCAGTTCTCGCCCCTGGGACAGGGGATCTCACGAGCAGTACTTC.